The next 29 T cell receptor beta chains were all read from a single sample in a study of T-cell memory formation after mild COVID-19 (dated by TCRdb to 2020 to 2022). Library method: 5' RACE. Sequencing relied on an Illumina NovaSeq 6000. TCRdb ran its own pipeline on the public reads, namely fastp trimming at Q25 and MiXCR clone calling, and kept in-frame beta chains. Identical CDR3 proteins give one entry, which carries the most common genes and DNA. The sample table shows about 350,000 distinct CDR3 sequences, and roughly an eighth are seen once. The ten largest clones represent 22% of the sample. The sample was PBMCs or a T cell subset sorted from them (not recorded which). The source of these receptors is a man in his late teens or twenties who had mild COVID-19 (a few samples of this study predate the infection). The sample titles of this study are shuffled in the database, so cell type and time point are left out; the donor was told from shared clones.

This clonotype was observed at least ten times. The chain joins TRBV6-1 to TRBJ1-1; D is possibly TRBD1 (6 bases). The CDR3 totals 16 residues. Germline V gene sequence: CDR1 MNHNS, CDR2 SASEGT. Trimming took off 5 bases at V and 1 base at J, with 17 bases between the two ends. CDR3 in DNA: TGTGCCAGCAGTCCGTTGGGGGGGCGAGGGAACACTGAAGCTTTCTTT. Encoded protein: CASSPLGGRGNTEAFF.

The sample holds a few counts of this clonotype. This chain links TRBV9 with TRBJ2-3, with D perhaps TRBD2 (6 bases). CDR1 and CDR2 (germline): SGDLS, YYNGEE. V was trimmed by 3 bases and J by 2 bases, leaving 10 bases between them. CDR3 length equals 14 residues. The CDR3 sequence: CASSAGLYTDTQYF. Written as DNA, the CDR3 is TGTGCCAGCAGCGCGGGACTCTACACAGATACGCAGTATTTT. Drawing the rest from reference TRBV9 and TRBJ2-3, the complete variable domain is DSGVTQTPKHLITATGQRVTLRCSPRSGDLSVYWYQQSLDQGLQFLIQYYNGEERAKGNILERFSAQQFPDLHSELNLSSLELGDSALYFCASSAGLYTDTQYFGPGTRLTVL.

The chain is built from TRBV5-1 and TRBJ2-2; D gene unclear. Germline CDR1 reads SGHRS; CDR2 reads YFSETQ. The CDR3 covers 13 residues. Trimming cost V 3 bases and J 4 bases, with 7 bases left between them. CDR3 sequence reads: CASSSAPTGELFF. The CDR3 region has the DNA TGCGCCAGCAGCTCGGCCCCCACCGGGGAGCTGTTTTTT.

The chain links TRBV7-8 to TRBJ1-2; no definite D call. The CDR3 loop spans 13 amino acids. Trimming removed 3 bases at V and 10 bases at J, with 15 bases between. Germline values: CDR1 SGHVS, CDR2 FQNEAQ. Here the CDR3 DNA reads TGTGCCAGCAGCTTCAAATCTCTGTCCCCCTACACCTTC. Amino acid sequence: CASSFKSLSPYTF. The whole variable domain, remainder taken from reference TRBV7-8 and TRBJ1-2, is GAGVSQSPRYKVAKRGQDVALRCDPISGHVSLFWYQQALGQGPEFLTYFQNEAQLDKSGLPSDRFFAERPEGSVSTLKIQRTQQEDSAVYLCASSFKSLSPYTFGSGTRLTVV.

The chain has TRBV5-1 and TRBJ2-3, with 11 nucleotides matching TRBD1. The V and J ends lost 0 bases and 3 bases, in that order; junction bases with no gene match: 3. The germline V gene encodes CDR1 SGHRS and CDR2 YFSETQ. CDR3 length equals 16 residues. CDR3: CASSLAGTGGTDTQYF. The CDR3 DNA reads TGCGCCAGCAGCTTGGCCGGGACAGGGGGTACAGATACGCAGTATTTT.

There are a few counts of this clonotype. Its ends do not fully match the called genes, so a read error is possible. V is TRBV7-7 and J is TRBJ2-1; 7 nucleotides agree with TRBD1. The CDR3 loop spans 15 amino acids. Germline V gene data show CDR1 as SSHAT and CDR2 as FNYEAQ (reference sequence). The CDR3 here is CASSLSGTVDNEQFF. In nucleotides, the CDR3 is TGTGCTAGCAGCTTATCTGGGACAGTTGACAATGAGCAGTTCTTC.

This chain connects TRBV5-5 to TRBJ1-5, with D possibly being TRBD1 (6 bases). Trimming pared 7 bases from V and 6 bases from J, leaving 11 bases between. This CDR3 comprises 12 residues. Germline values: CDR1 SGHKS, CDR2 YYEKEE (reference sequence). The CDR3 region has the DNA TGTGCCAGCGGGGGGCTCGGTCAGCCCCAGCATTTT. Its protein is CASGGLGQPQHF. Based on the CDR3 plus reference TRBV5-5 and TRBJ1-5, the full variable domain is DAGVTQSPTHLIKTRGQQVTLRCSPISGHKSVSWYQQVLGQGPQFIFQYYEKEERGRGNFPDRFSARQFPNYSSELNVNALLLGDSALYLCASGGLGQPQHFGDGTRLSIL.

This clonotype occurred a few times. The chain combines TRBV28 with TRBJ1-6; D may be TRBD1 (5 bases). The CDR3 runs 15 residues. The germline V gene encodes CDR1 MDHEN and CDR2 SYDVKM. The ends were cut back, 6 bases at V and 10 bases at J, with 19 bases in the middle. In DNA form, the CDR3 reads TGTGCCAGCAGAGCCTCGCGGGGGGTGGCCTCACCCCTCCACTTT. This gives the protein CASRASRGVASPLHF.

This clonotype was seen many times. This chain joins TRBV9 and TRBJ1-2; D not certain. V dropped 4 bases and J dropped 3 bases, with 13 bases sitting between them. Germline CDR1 and CDR2: SGDLS and YYNGEE. The CDR3 has 14 amino acids. In nucleotides, the CDR3 is TGTGCCAGCAGCCCAAGGGATGGAGACTATGGCTACACCTTC. Translation gives CASSPRDGDYGYTF.

This clonotype has just a few counts. This chain connects TRBV27 to TRBJ2-2; TRBD2 aligns across 10 bases. CDR1 and CDR2 (germline): MNHEY, SMNVEV (reference sequence). Unmatched junction bases numbered 10, after V lost 4 bases and J lost 2 bases. There are 18 residues in the CDR3. CDR3 sequence: CASSSLFIAGGNTGELFF. The CDR3 DNA reads TGTGCCAGCAGTTCCCTCTTCATAGCGGGGGGTAACACCGGGGAGCTGTTTTTT.

The chain combines TRBV12-3 or TRBV12-4 with TRBJ2-1; a weak D match, TRBD1 (5 bases). CDR3 size: 15 residues. V was shortened by 5 bases and J by 8 bases, with 19 bases between the two germline ends. CDR3 loop: CASSRQPPPWDEQFF. The CDR3 DNA reads as TGTGCCAGCAGTCGACAGCCACCTCCATGGGATGAGCAGTTCTTC.

The V and J genes are TRBV4-1 and TRBJ1-1; 8 bases are a match to TRBD1. V lost 0 bases, J lost 1 base, and 7 bases stayed unmatched. CDR3 length equals 17 residues. Germline values: CDR1 MGHRA, CDR2 YSYEKL. The CDR3 bases are TGCGCCAGCAGCCAAGATGGTTGGACAGGGCGGAACACTGAAGCTTTCTTT. This codes for CASSQDGWTGRNTEAFF.

This clonotype has a count of ten or more. The chain is built from TRBV2 and TRBJ1-2, with a weak D call TRBD1 (6 bases). The germline CDR1 and CDR2 sequences are SNHLY and FYNNEI. There are 14 residues in the CDR3. Trimming shortened V by 5 bases and J by 4 bases, and 14 bases separated the two germline ends. The chain's CDR3 is CASSPLGTSYGYTF. CDR3 sequence (DNA): TGTGCCAGCAGTCCCCTTGGGACAAGCTATGGCTACACCTTC.

This chain links TRBV10-3 with TRBJ2-1; D call uncertain. Trimming shortened V by 11 bases and J by 8 bases, and 22 bases separated the two germline ends. The CDR3 runs 14 residues. Germline V gene lookup returns CDR1 ENHRY and CDR2 SYGVKD. As DNA, the CDR3 is TGTGCCGTCTCACCGGGCCGCAGAGCTGATGAGCAGTTCTTC. Protein product: CAVSPGRRADEQFF.

This clonotype showed up just a few times. CDR3 coding DNA: TGTGCCAGCAGTTACTATTTACCGGGACAGGGATACTATAATTCACCCCTCCACTTT. Amino acids: CASSYYLPGQGYYNSPLHF. The chain carries TRBV6-5 and TRBJ1-6; the match to TRBD1 covers 9 bases. Germline CDR1 is MNHEY and CDR2 is SVGAGI. CDR3 length: 19 amino acids. Trimming removed 1 base from V and 3 bases from J; junction bases left unmatched: 10.

This chain uses TRBV7-2 with TRBJ2-2; D unresolved. V shed 5 bases and J shed 8 bases, with 18 bases lying between them. Germline CDR1 reads SGHTA; CDR2 reads FQGNSA. The CDR3 length is 15 residues. CDR3 nucleotide sequence: TGTGCCAGCAGCCGTATGGATCGCCAAGGTGGGGAGCTGTTTTTT. This sequence encodes CASSRMDRQGGELFF.

In this sample, this clonotype turned up a few times. This chain uses TRBV7-8 with TRBJ2-4; D tentatively reads TRBD1 or TRBD2 (5 bases each). CDR1 and CDR2 from the germline V gene are SGHVS and FQNEAQ. The CDR3 spans 15 residues. The V and J ends lost 1 base and 6 bases respectively, with 13 bases between them. The CDR3 DNA reads as TGTGCCAGCAGCTTAGTAACCGGGACGGTAAACATTCAGTACTTC. Its protein is CASSLVTGTVNIQYF.

The rearrangement links TRBV11-2 to TRBJ1-1; 9 bases agree with TRBD1. J lost 0 bases, V lost 6 bases, and 5 bases had no gene match. In germline, CDR1 is SGHAT, CDR2 FQNNGV. The CDR3 length is 15 residues. The CDR3 nucleotides are TGTGCCAGCAGTCGAAACAGGGGGCTGAACACTGAAGCTTTCTTT. It encodes CASSRNRGLNTEAFF.

V gene TRBV28 combines with J gene TRBJ2-7, with a tentative D call TRBD1 (5 bases). The CDR3 has 13 amino acids. The germline V gene encodes CDR1 MDHEN and CDR2 SYDVKM. Trimming pared 5 bases from V and 2 bases from J, leaving 10 bases between. The CDR3 region has the DNA TGTGCCAGCAGTCCAGGGAATACCTACGAGCAGTACGTC. Translation gives CASSPGNTYEQYV.

This clonotype was seen more than once but under ten times. CDR3 amino acids: CSARDPQGATEAFF. CDR3 nucleotide sequence: TGCAGTGCTAGAGATCCGCAGGGTGCCACTGAAGCTTTCTTT. V gene TRBV20-1 combines with J gene TRBJ1-1, with a possible D match to TRBD1 (5 bases). Germline CDR1 and CDR2: DFQATT and SNEGSKA (reference sequence). Deletions cut 0 bases from V and 4 bases from J, with 12 bases between. There are 14 residues in the CDR3.

This clonotype showed up just a few times. The chain joins TRBV7-3 to TRBJ2-1; D might be TRBD1 (7 bases). Looked up from germline, CDR1 is SGHTA and CDR2 is FQGTGA. V lost 0 bases, J lost 14 bases, and 14 bases lay in between. The CDR3 extends over 13 amino acids. CDR3 nucleotides: TGTGCCAGCAGCTTAACGTCCACCAGGGGGGAGTTCTTC. Its protein is CASSLTSTRGEFF.

The chain combines TRBV20-1 with TRBJ2-1, with D tentatively TRBD2 (5 bases). Germline CDR1 is DFQATT and CDR2 is SNEGSKA (reference sequence). The V gene lost 2 bases and the J gene lost 0 bases, with 14 bases spanning the gap. CDR3 size: 16 residues. Here the CDR3 reads CSARRAEDSSYNEQFF. As DNA, the CDR3 is TGCAGTGCTAGACGCGCCGAGGACTCCTCCTACAATGAGCAGTTCTTC.

The chain links TRBV5-1 to TRBJ2-3; possibly TRBD2 for D (5 bases). The CDR3 runs to 15 residues. The V end was cut by 2 bases, the J end by 5 bases, with 15 bases between. CDR1 is SGHRS, CDR2 YFSETQ, per germline. As DNA, the CDR3 is TGCGCCAGCAGCTTTGTGGGAGATCGGGGAGATACGCAGTATTTT. This gives the protein CASSFVGDRGDTQYF.

The chain couples TRBV28 to TRBJ2-3, with D possibly being TRBD2 (6 bases). Germline V gives CDR1 MDHEN, CDR2 SYDVKM. The CDR3 totals 17 residues. V was cut by 5 bases and J by 6 bases, with 24 bases left in between. CDR3 amino acids: CASSHSFPLRGVDTQYF. The CDR3 DNA follows: TGTGCCAGCAGTCACTCGTTCCCACTGCGGGGCGTGGATACGCAGTATTTT.

This clonotype was seen a handful of times. V is TRBV14 and J is TRBJ1-1; no reliable D call. V lost 2 bases to trimming and J lost 0 bases, with 4 bases between them. This CDR3 is built from 13 residues. From germline, CDR1 is SGHDN and CDR2 FVKESK. CDR3 region: CASSQLVNTEAFF. CDR3 nucleotides: TGTGCCAGCAGCCAACTCGTGAACACTGAAGCTTTCTTT.

This chain uses TRBV28 with TRBJ1-2; no clear D. V lost 5 bases to trimming and J lost 4 bases, with 8 bases between them. This CDR3 region has 12 residues. Germline V gene sequence: CDR1 MDHEN, CDR2 SYDVKM. The DNA of the CDR3 is TGTGCCAGCAGTCAACGGTCCTATGGCTACACCTTC. This sequence encodes CASSQRSYGYTF.

The CDR3 region has the DNA TGCGCCAGCAGCTTGTGGGCGAACACTGAAGCTTTCTTT. It codes for CASSLWANTEAFF. The rearrangement uses TRBV5-1 and TRBJ1-1; no definite D call. Germline CDR1 reads SGHRS; CDR2 reads YFSETQ. This CDR3 contains 13 residues. Trimming shortened V by 1 base and J by 1 base, and 5 bases separated the two germline ends.

The rearrangement joins TRBV2 to TRBJ2-7; TRBD2 aligns across 11 bases. The CDR3 has 15 residues. From germline, CDR1 is SNHLY and CDR2 FYNNEI. The V gene end was trimmed by 1 base and the J gene end by 3 bases; junction bases not matched to a gene: 2. The CDR3 here is CASSEVTSGGYEQYV. CDR3 coding DNA: TGTGCCAGCAGTGAAGTTACTAGCGGGGGCTACGAGCAGTACGTC.

The V and J genes are TRBV7-3 and TRBJ2-7; 8 bases are a match to TRBD1. Germline values: CDR1 SGHTA, CDR2 FQGTGA. The ends lost 0 bases at V and 3 bases at J; junction bases unmatched: 16. This CDR3 is 19 amino acids long. The CDR3 bases are TGTGCCAGCAGCTTAACCTATTGTGGACTGGACAGGGTAAGCTACGAGCAGTACGTC. The encoded protein is CASSLTYCGLDRVSYEQYV.